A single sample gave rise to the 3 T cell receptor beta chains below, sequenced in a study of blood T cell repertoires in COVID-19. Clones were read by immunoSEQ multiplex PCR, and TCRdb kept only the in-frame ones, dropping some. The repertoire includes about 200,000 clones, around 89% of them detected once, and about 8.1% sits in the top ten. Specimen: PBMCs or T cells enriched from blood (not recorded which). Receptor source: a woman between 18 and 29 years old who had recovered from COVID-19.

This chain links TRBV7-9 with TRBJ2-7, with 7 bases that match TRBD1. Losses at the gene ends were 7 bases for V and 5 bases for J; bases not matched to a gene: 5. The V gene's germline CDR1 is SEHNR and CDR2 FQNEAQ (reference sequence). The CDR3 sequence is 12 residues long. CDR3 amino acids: CASTAGGHEQYF. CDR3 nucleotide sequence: TGTGCCAGCACCGCAGGGGGACACGAGCAGTACTTC.

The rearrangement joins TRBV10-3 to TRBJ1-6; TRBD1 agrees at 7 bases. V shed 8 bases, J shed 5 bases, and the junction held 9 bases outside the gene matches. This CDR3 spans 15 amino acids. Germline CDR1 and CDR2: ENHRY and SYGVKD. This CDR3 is CAIAGPGQHNSPLHF. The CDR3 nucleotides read TGTGCCATCGCGGGGCCGGGACAGCATAATTCACCCCTCCACTTT.

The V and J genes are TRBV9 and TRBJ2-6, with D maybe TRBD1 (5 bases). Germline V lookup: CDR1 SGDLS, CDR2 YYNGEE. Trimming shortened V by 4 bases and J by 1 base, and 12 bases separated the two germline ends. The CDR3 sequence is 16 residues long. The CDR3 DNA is TGTGCCAGCAGCCCACCCCAGGGATCTGGGGCCAACGTCCTGACTTTC. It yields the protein CASSPPQGSGANVLTF.